These 5 T cell receptor beta chains share one sample of origin, sequenced in a study of Graves' ophthalmopathy and Graves' hyperthyroidism. Scientists amplified the TCR beta CDR3 regions from RNA transcripts. Investigators did first-round RT-PCR with HTBI primers, then second-round multiplex PCR. Each CDR3 protein gets one entry after TCRdb re-called the multiplex PCR reads with MiXCR. The table has approximately 330,000 distinct CDR3 sequences, 15% to 20% seen once. Material: peripheral blood. The receptors were gathered from an adult man with Graves' ophthalmopathy.

At least ten counts were recorded for this clonotype. The chain uses TRBV28 and TRBJ1-1, with 7 bases lining up with TRBD1. The CDR3 has 14 amino acids. The V and J ends lost 3 bases and 5 bases, in that order; junction bases with no gene match: 6. Germline V CDR1 and CDR2: MDHEN, SYDVKM. The CDR3, as DNA: TGTGCCAGCAGTTTTGAGGGGGCCGGGACTGAAGCTTTCTTT. It encodes CASSFEGAGTEAFF.

Ten or more counts support this clonotype. The chain couples TRBV7-2 to TRBJ2-5, with 9 bases aligning to TRBD2. The germline V gene has CDR1 SGHTA and CDR2 FQGNSA. CDR3 length equals 15 residues. Losses at the gene ends were 4 bases for V and 5 bases for J; bases not matched to a gene: 8. The CDR3 region has the DNA TGTGCCAGCAGCTCCACGACTAGCGGACGGGAGACCCAGTACTTC. The encoded protein is CASSSTTSGRETQYF.

The table lists this clonotype with many counts. The chain uses TRBV6-5 and TRBJ2-5; tentatively, D is TRBD1 (6 bases). From germline, CDR1 is MNHEY and CDR2 SVGAGI. This CDR3 has 13 residues. V was trimmed by 3 bases and J by 5 bases, leaving 10 bases between them. The CDR3, as DNA: TGTGCCAGCAGTTATACAGGGAAGGAGACCCAGTACTTC. It yields the protein CASSYTGKETQYF.

The J gene is TRBJ2-7, the V gene TRBV7-8; 7 nucleotides align to TRBD2. The CDR3 runs 15 residues. Germline V gene data show CDR1 as SGHVS and CDR2 as FQNEAQ. V gave up 5 bases and J gave up 0 bases; unmatched junction bases: 7. This chain's CDR3 is CASSPLGGTSYEQYF. As DNA, the CDR3 is TGTGCCAGCAGCCCTCTGGGGGGGACCTCCTACGAGCAGTACTTC. Full variable domain (rest looked up from reference TRBV7-8 and TRBJ2-7): GAGVSQSPRYKVAKRGQDVALRCDPISGHVSLFWYQQALGQGPEFLTYFQNEAQLDKSGLPSDRFFAERPEGSVSTLKIQRTQQEDSAVYLCASSPLGGTSYEQYFGPGTRLTVT.

This clonotype was recorded many times. J is TRBJ2-7 and V is TRBV11-3; possibly TRBD2 for D (5 bases). The V and J ends lost 2 bases and 5 bases respectively, with 25 bases between them. The CDR3 extends over 18 amino acids. CDR1 is SGHNT and CDR2 is YENEEA in the germline V gene. This CDR3 reads CASSLRFKQLGVPHEQYF. CDR3 nucleotides: TGTGCCAGCAGCTTAAGGTTTAAACAGCTGGGAGTCCCCCACGAGCAGTACTTC.